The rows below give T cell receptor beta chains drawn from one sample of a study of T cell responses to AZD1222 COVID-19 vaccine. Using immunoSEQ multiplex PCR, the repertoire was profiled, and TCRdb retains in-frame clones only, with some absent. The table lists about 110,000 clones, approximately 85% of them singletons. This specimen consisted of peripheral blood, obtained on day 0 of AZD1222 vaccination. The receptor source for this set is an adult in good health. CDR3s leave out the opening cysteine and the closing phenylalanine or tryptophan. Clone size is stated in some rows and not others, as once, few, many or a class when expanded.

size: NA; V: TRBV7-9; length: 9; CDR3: ASSKTYEQY
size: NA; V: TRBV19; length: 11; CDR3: ASRRGAGEKLF
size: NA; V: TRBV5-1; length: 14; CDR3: ASSLGREGTNEKLF
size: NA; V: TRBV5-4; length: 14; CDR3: ASSSADRGRGEKLF
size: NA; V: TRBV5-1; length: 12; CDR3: ASSLSAGNTEAF
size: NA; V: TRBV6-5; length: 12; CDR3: ATGARYSNQPQH
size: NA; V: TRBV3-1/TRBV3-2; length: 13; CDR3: ASSQVITGSYGYT
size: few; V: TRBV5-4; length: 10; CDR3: ASTRGGNEQF
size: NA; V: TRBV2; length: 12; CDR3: ASDVGLGNQPQH
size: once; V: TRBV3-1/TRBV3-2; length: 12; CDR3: ASSPRQTTGELF
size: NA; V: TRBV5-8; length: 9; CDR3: ASSLYWEQY
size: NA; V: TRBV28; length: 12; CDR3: ASSLRQNLNTIY
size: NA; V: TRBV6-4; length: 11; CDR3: ASSDGGTDTQY
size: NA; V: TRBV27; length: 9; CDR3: ASSGGYEAF
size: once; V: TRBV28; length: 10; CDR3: AIEDRAYEQY
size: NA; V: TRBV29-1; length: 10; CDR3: SVGKGAHEQY
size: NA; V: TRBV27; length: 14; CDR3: ASSPLGLASSYEQY
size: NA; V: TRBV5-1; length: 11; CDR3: ASSRATSYEQY
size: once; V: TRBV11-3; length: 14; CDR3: ASSPLAGGREDTQY
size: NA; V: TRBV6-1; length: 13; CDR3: ASSESGRDYNEQF
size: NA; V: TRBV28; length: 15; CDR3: ASGRDRGAISNQPQH
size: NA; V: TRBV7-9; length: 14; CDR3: ASSLQDVRSYNEQF
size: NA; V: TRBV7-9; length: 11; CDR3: ASSSSGVDTIY
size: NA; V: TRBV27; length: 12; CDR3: ASSTRDRGPEQY
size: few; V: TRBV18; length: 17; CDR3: ASSPSLGALNRFNTEAF
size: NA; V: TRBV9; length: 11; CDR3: ASSALDPGELF
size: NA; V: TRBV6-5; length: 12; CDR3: ASRKDVTNEKLF
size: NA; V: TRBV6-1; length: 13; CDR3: ASSEVPGGVYEQF
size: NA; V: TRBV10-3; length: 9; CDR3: AISESGVGF
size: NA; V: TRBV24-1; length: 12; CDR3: ATSDFRFNQPQH
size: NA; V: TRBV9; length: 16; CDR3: ASSASGTGWSTAYGYT